The T cell receptor beta chain described here comes from a study of T cell repertoires in cytomegalovirus infection. Turning to the study itself: It was the public TCR beta signatures that indicated both CMV infection and matching HLA type.

Findings and limits, study-wide: Within the response measured ex vivo, HLA-C-restricted CMV-specific TCR beta clonotypes were dominant. Cumulative frequency of public TCR beta families picked out carriers of CMV plus the relevant HLA.

To note about this clonotype: Antigen: not known.

Using its own MiXCR run on the reads, TCRdb lists one record per CDR3 protein. The sample holds 200,000 or so distinct CDR3 sequences, roughly 28% seen once. This sequence originates from a human donor in good health (CMV status not recorded). Some clones in this sample may be carry-over from other donors' samples. Sequenced: PBMCs.

CDR3: CASSHISYEQYF. The CDR3 DNA reads as TGTGCCAGCAGCCACATTAGCTACGAGCAGTACTTC. This chain joins TRBV7-6 and TRBJ2-7; no reliable D call. V lost 5 bases and J lost 3, with 8 bases in between. This CDR3 has 12 residues. The germline V gene encodes CDR1 SGHVS and CDR2 FNYEAQ.